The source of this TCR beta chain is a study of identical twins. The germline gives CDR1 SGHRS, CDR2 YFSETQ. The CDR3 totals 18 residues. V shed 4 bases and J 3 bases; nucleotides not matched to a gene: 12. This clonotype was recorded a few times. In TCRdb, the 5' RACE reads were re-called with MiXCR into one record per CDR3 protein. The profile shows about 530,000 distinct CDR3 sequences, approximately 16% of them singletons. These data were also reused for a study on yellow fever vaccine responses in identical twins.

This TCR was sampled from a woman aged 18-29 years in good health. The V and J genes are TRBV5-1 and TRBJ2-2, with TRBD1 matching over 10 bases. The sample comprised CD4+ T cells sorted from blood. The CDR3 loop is CASSHKTGGAGDTGELFF. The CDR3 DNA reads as TGCGCCAGCAGCCACAAGACAGGGGGCGCCGGTGACACCGGGGAGCTGTTTTTT.